This entry lists 9 T cell receptor beta chains sequenced from one sample in a study of blood T cell repertoires in COVID-19. Clones were sequenced by immunoSEQ multiplex PCR, and TCRdb holds only the in-frame ones, with some missing. The sample records around 130,000 clones, approximately 85% being singletons. Sequencing used peripheral blood. The receptors shown here come from a human donor in a cohort sampled during active COVID-19.

This clone appeared a few times. J is TRBJ1-1 and V is TRBV19; D gene uncertain. Germline CDR1 and CDR2: LNHDA and SQIVND (reference sequence). V was clipped by 3 bases and J by 3 bases, with 14 bases between them. This CDR3 is 15 amino acids long. Here the CDR3 DNA reads TGTGCCAGTAGTATCTCTCGGTCGGGTCACACTGAAGCTTTCTTT. The encoded protein is CASSISRSGHTEAFF.

This clone came up once. The chain joins TRBV24-1 to TRBJ1-1; D remains unclear. The length of the CDR3 is 13 residues. The germline V gene has CDR1 KGHDR and CDR2 SFDVKD. V lost 7 bases and J 2 bases, leaving 10 bases between the germline ends. In DNA form, the CDR3 reads TGTGCCACCAGGTACAATCTTAACACTGAAGCTTTCTTT. Amino acid sequence: CATRYNLNTEAFF.

J is TRBJ2-7 and V is TRBV1; TRBD2, as called in the table, went unchecked against the DNA. TRBV1 is noted as a pseudogene. This CDR3 contains 15 residues. The CDR3 DNA reads TGCACCAGCACTTATAGCGGGAGTACGAACTACGAGCAGTACGTC. Translation: CTSTYSGSTNYEQYV.

This sequence joins TRBV2 and TRBJ2-5; TRBD2 matches 15 bases. With V trimmed by 6 bases and J by 2 bases, 4 bases remained unmatched. The germline V gene encodes CDR1 SNHLY and CDR2 FYNNEI. The CDR3 runs to 16 residues. The CDR3: CASRPGLAGGQETQYF. The CDR3 DNA is TGTGCCAGCAGACCCGGACTAGCGGGAGGGCAAGAGACCCAGTACTTC.

The rearrangement uses TRBV30 and TRBJ1-2; D gene unclear. The CDR3 is 16 residues long. Germline V gene sequence: CDR1 GTSNPN, CDR2 SVGIG (reference sequence). V was trimmed by 2 bases and J by 7 bases, leaving 23 bases between them. The CDR3 protein is CAWSREGLTWRGGYTF. The DNA of the CDR3 is TGTGCCTGGAGTCGGGAGGGCCTGACGTGGAGAGGTGGCTACACCTTC. The full variable domain, in which reference TRBV30 and TRBJ1-2 provide the parts outside the CDR3, is SQTIHQWPATLVQPVGSPLSLECTVEGTSNPNLYWYRQAAGRGLQLLFYSVGIGQISSEVPQNLSASRPQDRQFILSSKKLLLSDSGFYLCAWSREGLTWRGGYTFGSGTRLTVV.

The chain combines TRBV24-1 with TRBJ2-1, with 11 bases fitting TRBD2. With V trimmed by 5 bases and J by 4 bases, 15 bases remained unmatched. The germline V gene encodes CDR1 KGHDR and CDR2 SFDVKD. This CDR3 region has 19 residues. This CDR3 is CATSARPGLAGGLYNEQFF. The CDR3 DNA follows: TGTGCCACCAGTGCCCGACCGGGCCTAGCGGGAGGACTTTACAATGAGCAGTTCTTC.

The V and J genes are TRBV6-2 or TRBV6-3 and TRBJ1-2, with D hard to call. This CDR3 spans 14 amino acids. Germline V lookup: CDR1 MNHEY, CDR2 SVGEGT. V was trimmed by 2 bases and J by 7 bases, leaving 14 bases between them. CDR3 bases: TGTGCCAGCAGTTACGAACCCCCAGCGGGTGGCTACACCTTC. Residues: CASSYEPPAGGYTF.

The CDR3 loop reads CASSGTSGSPYTQYF. Here the CDR3 DNA reads TGTGCCAGCAGTGGGACTAGCGGGAGCCCGTATACGCAGTATTTT. V gene TRBV2 combines with J gene TRBJ2-3; 13 bases agree with TRBD2. The V gene's germline CDR1 is SNHLY and CDR2 FYNNEI. V was pared by 4 bases and J by 7 bases, with 5 bases of the junction left unmatched. The CDR3 runs to 15 residues.

For the CDR3, the DNA is TGTGCCAGCAGTGTGGGCAGGGGGCAATCAGCCCAGCATTTT. As protein: CASSVGRGQSAQHF. This chain joins TRBV2 and TRBJ1-5, with 8 nucleotides matching TRBD1. This CDR3 is 14 amino acids long. Germline lookup yields CDR1 SNHLY and CDR2 FYNNEI. With V trimmed by 4 bases and J by 11 bases, 10 bases remained unmatched.